Below, 32 T cell receptor beta chains from the same sample are listed, as sequenced in a study of beta chain features in type 1 diabetes. The sequenced template was cDNA made from the entire isolated RNA. Libraries were prepared by immunoSEQ multiplex PCR; TCRdb keeps only in-frame clonotypes and omits some of them. The repertoire holds 120,000 to 150,000 clones, under 11% seen once, with approximately 1.3% in the top ten. Sequencing input: naive CD4+ T cells from blood. Receptor source: a young man in good health.

This clone was counted at least ten times. The J gene is TRBJ2-5, the V gene TRBV18, with 7 bases fitting TRBD1. The CDR3 length is 13 residues. V shed 4 bases, J shed 5 bases, and the junction held 4 bases outside the gene matches. Germline CDR1 KGHSH, CDR2 LQKENI. The CDR3 DNA reads TGTGCCAGCTCACGTACGACAGGGGAGACCCAGTACTTC. Amino acids: CASSRTTGETQYF.

This clone occurred a few times. V is TRBV2 and J is TRBJ2-2, with a weak D call TRBD1 (5 bases). Germline values: CDR1 SNHLY, CDR2 FYNNEI. This CDR3 is built from 13 residues. The V end lost 3 bases, the J end lost 8 bases, and 10 bases lay between the germline ends. For the CDR3, the DNA is TGTGCCAGCAGTGAGGACACAAGGGGGGAGCTGTTTTTT. Amino acids: CASSEDTRGELFF.

J is TRBJ2-7 and V is TRBV7-6; D may be TRBD1 (6 bases). The CDR3 totals 13 residues. Trimming took 3 bases from V and 6 from J, leaving 12 bases between them. The V gene's germline CDR1 is SGHVS and CDR2 FNYEAQ. CDR3 bases: TGTGCCAGCAGCTTTGGGCAGGGGACCGAGCAGTACTTC. It yields the protein CASSFGQGTEQYF.

This clone was detected only once. The gene calls are TRBV30 and TRBJ2-3; unclear D gene. Looked up from germline, CDR1 is GTSNPN and CDR2 is SVGIG (reference sequence). The CDR3 sequence is 13 residues long. V gave up 1 base and J gave up 2 bases, with 7 bases separating them. The CDR3 loop reads CAWSDQDTDTQYF. DNA of the CDR3: TGTGCCTGGAGTGATCAGGACACAGATACGCAGTATTTT. Full variable domain (rest looked up from reference TRBV30 and TRBJ2-3): SQTIHQWPATLVQPVGSPLSLECTVEGTSNPNLYWYRQAAGRGLQLLFYSVGIGQISSEVPQNLSASRPQDRQFILSSKKLLLSDSGFYLCAWSDQDTDTQYFGPGTRLTVL.

V gene TRBV9 combines with J gene TRBJ2-1, with D possibly matching TRBD2 (7 bases). V shed 0 bases and J shed 9 bases, with 16 bases lying between them. This CDR3 has 15 amino acids. Germline values: CDR1 SGDLS, CDR2 YYNGEE. The CDR3 region is CASSVGEGGGGEQFF. CDR3 nucleotides: TGTGCCAGCAGCGTAGGTGAGGGGGGGGGCGGTGAGCAGTTCTTC.

This clone occurred a few times. V gene TRBV29-1 combines with J gene TRBJ2-5; D is perhaps TRBD1 (6 bases). There are 13 residues in the CDR3. Germline lookup yields CDR1 SQVTM and CDR2 ANQGSEA. V was cut by 4 bases and J by 3 bases, with 12 bases left in between. In DNA, the CDR3 is TGCAGCGTTGCCGGGACACAAAAAGAGACCCAGTACTTC. This encodes CSVAGTQKETQYF.

This clone was counted between two and nine times. The chain uses TRBV21-1 and TRBJ1-3; the table's D call, TRBD1, was not checked against the DNA. TRBV21-1 is a pseudogene segment. The length of the CDR3 is 20 residues. The CDR3 coding sequence is TGTGCCAGCAGCTATTACATTCCGGGACACATTTCCTTCTCTGGAAACACCATATATTTT. Its protein is CASSYYIPGHISFSGNTIYF.

The gene calls are TRBV28 and TRBJ1-2; D remains ambiguous. Trimming removed 1 base at V and 1 base at J, with 7 bases between. CDR3 size: 14 residues. CDR1 and CDR2 (germline): MDHEN, SYDVKM. Here the CDR3 reads CASSLSPDNYGYTF. CDR3 nucleotides: TGTGCCAGCAGTTTATCGCCAGATAACTATGGCTACACCTTC.

This clone was detected a few times. DNA of the CDR3: TGTGCCAGCAGTTCCACTACCGGGACAGGCTATGGCTACACCTTC. Translated, it gives CASSSTTGTGYGYTF. The rearrangement joins TRBV6-5 to TRBJ1-2; TRBD1 aligns across 8 bases. The germline V gene has CDR1 MNHEY and CDR2 SVGAGI. This CDR3 has 15 amino acids. Losses at the gene ends were 4 bases for V and 4 bases for J; bases not matched to a gene: 8.

The chain employs TRBV11-3 and TRBJ2-3; TRBD2 is a possible D gene (6 bases). The CDR3 is 15 amino acids. Germline loops: CDR1 SGHNT, CDR2 YENEEA. Trimming took off 8 bases at V and 1 base at J, with 16 bases between the two ends. CDR3 in DNA: TGTGCCAGCGCGCCTCAGGGCGGGGGCACAGATACGCAGTATTTT. Translation: CASAPQGGGTDTQYF.

This sequence joins TRBV4-1 and TRBJ1-4; the D gene is possibly TRBD1 (5 bases). CDR3 length: 15 amino acids. Looked up from germline, CDR1 is MGHRA and CDR2 is YSYEKL. V lost 4 bases, J lost 5 bases, and 14 bases lay in between. The CDR3 region has the DNA TGCGCCAGCAGCCCTGGGGACTTCGCGAATGAAAAACTGTTTTTT. Its translation is CASSPGDFANEKLFF.

This clone was counted a few times. The genes are TRBV30 and TRBJ2-7; TRBD2 matches 7 bases. The CDR3 length is 14 residues. The V gene end was trimmed by 5 bases and the J gene end by 1 base; junction bases not matched to a gene: 8. Germline V gene sequence: CDR1 GTSNPN, CDR2 SVGIG (reference sequence). The CDR3 DNA reads as TGTGCCTGGCGTGAACTAGCGATTTCCTACGAGCAGTACTTC. This sequence encodes CAWRELAISYEQYF.

This clone occurred a few times. The chain has TRBV7-2 and TRBJ1-1; no definite D call. The germline CDR1 and CDR2 sequences are SGHTA and FQGNSA. The CDR3 has 12 residues. V lost 0 bases to trimming and J lost 3 bases, with 2 bases between them. CDR3 loop: CASSLAYTEAFF. CDR3 sequence (DNA): TGTGCCAGCAGCTTAGCCTACACTGAAGCTTTCTTT.

This clone was observed a few times. Other DNA sequences in this specimen translate into the identical CDR3. The gene calls are TRBV7-9 and TRBJ1-5; 7 bases are a match to TRBD1. The J segment lost 2 bases and the V segment lost 4 bases, leaving 2 bases of the junction unmatched. The germline V gene has CDR1 SEHNR and CDR2 FQNEAQ (reference sequence). CDR3 length equals 14 residues. Here the CDR3 reads CASSSGQGNQPQHF. The CDR3 region has the DNA TGTGCCAGCAGCTCTGGACAGGGCAATCAGCCCCAGCATTTT.

This sequence joins TRBV30 and TRBJ1-3; no reliable D call. Germline V CDR1 and CDR2: GTSNPN, SVGIG (reference sequence). The CDR3 consists of 13 residues. Trimming stripped 4 bases from V and 0 bases from J, with 7 bases between. The CDR3 spells CAWKRSSGNTIYF. DNA for the CDR3: TGTGCCTGGAAGCGGAGCTCTGGAAACACCATATATTTT.

There are a few counts of this clone. The rearrangement joins TRBV6-6 to TRBJ2-5; D is uncertain. Trimming stripped 2 bases from V and 3 bases from J, with 16 bases between. Germline CDR1 and CDR2: MNHNY and SVGAGI (reference sequence). The CDR3 is 16 amino acids. DNA for the CDR3: TGTGCCAGCAGTTACCCCTCTACCTCTCCCAAAGAGACCCAGTACTTC. This translates into CASSYPSTSPKETQYF.

The gene calls are TRBV4-1 and TRBJ2-1; 12 nucleotides match TRBD2. CDR1 MGHRA and CDR2 YSYEKL come from the germline V gene. This CDR3 spans 15 amino acids. V lost 4 bases to trimming and J lost 8 bases; unmatched junction nucleotides: 6. CDR3 nucleotides: TGCGCCAGCAGCCGGGGACTAGCGGGCGGCGATGAGCAGTTCTTC. Its protein product is CASSRGLAGGDEQFF.

This clone was detected a few times. The CDR3 nucleotides read TGTGCCAGCAGCCAGAGATTAGCGGGGGGGACAAAAAACATTCAGTACTTC. It is translated as CASSQRLAGGTKNIQYF. The gene calls are TRBV28 and TRBJ2-4, with 11 positions matching TRBD2. V trimming: 6 bases; J trimming: 4 bases; junction bases outside the gene matches: 11. In germline, CDR1 is MDHEN, CDR2 SYDVKM. The CDR3 totals 17 residues.

V and J are TRBV19 and TRBJ1-5; possibly TRBD1 for D (5 bases). CDR1 and CDR2 (germline): LNHDA, SQIVND (reference sequence). V was shortened by 6 bases and J by 3 bases, with 9 bases between the two germline ends. The CDR3 has 13 residues. CDR3 sequence reads: CASSRENNQPQHF. CDR3 bases: TGTGCCAGTAGCAGGGAAAACAATCAGCCCCAGCATTTT.

The table lists this clone with a few counts. The J gene is TRBJ1-2, the V gene TRBV6-5, with 12 bases lining up with TRBD1. V was pared by 4 bases and J by 4 bases, with 7 bases of the junction left unmatched. This CDR3 has 16 residues. CDR1 MNHEY and CDR2 SVGAGI come from the germline V gene. This chain's CDR3 is CASSSAGTGGFYGYTF. For the CDR3, the DNA is TGTGCCAGCAGTTCCGCAGGGACAGGGGGCTTCTATGGCTACACCTTC.

This clone was seen only a few times. The chain employs TRBV18 and TRBJ1-2, with 8 nucleotides matching TRBD1. J lost 3 bases, V lost 0 bases, and 9 bases had no gene match. The CDR3 consists of 17 residues. The germline V gene has CDR1 KGHSH and CDR2 LQKENI. As DNA, the CDR3 is TGTGCCAGCTCACCACCGCAGACAGGGGCGGTTGACTATGGCTACACCTTC. This codes for CASSPPQTGAVDYGYTF.

Ten or more counts support this clone. The chain joins TRBV7-2 to TRBJ2-5; the match to TRBD1 covers 9 bases. The J segment lost 5 bases and the V segment lost 5 bases, leaving 9 bases of the junction unmatched. Germline CDR1 SGHTA, CDR2 FQGNSA. This CDR3 comprises 15 residues. CDR3 bases: TGTGCCAGCAGCCTACGGACAGGGGCAATGGAGACCCAGTACTTC. Amino acid sequence: CASSLRTGAMETQYF.

The chain recombines TRBV11-2 with TRBJ2-7; D is possibly TRBD1 (6 bases). The CDR3 has 15 amino acids. Germline assignment: CDR1 SGHAT and CDR2 FQNNGV. Trimming cost V 7 bases and J 0 bases, with 16 bases left between them. The CDR3 is CASTTPRDNSYEQYF. CDR3 coding DNA: TGTGCCAGCACCACCCCCCGGGACAACTCCTACGAGCAGTACTTC.

V and J are TRBV6-5 and TRBJ1-5; 7 bases line up with TRBD1. The CDR3 has 15 residues. V was clipped by 2 bases and J by 1 base; unmatched bases: 2. Germline V gene data show CDR1 as MNHEY and CDR2 as SVGAGI. The CDR3 is CASSYKGGSNQPQHF. The CDR3 coding sequence is TGTGCCAGCAGTTACAAAGGGGGCAGCAATCAGCCCCAGCATTTT.

The genes are TRBV27 and TRBJ1-2; weak D call: TRBD1 (5 bases). This CDR3 has 14 amino acids. Germline CDR1 MNHEY, CDR2 SMNVEV (reference sequence). V lost 5 bases, J lost 6 bases, and 16 bases lay in between. The CDR3 is CASSERGRPHGYTF. As DNA, the CDR3 is TGTGCCAGCAGTGAAAGGGGCAGGCCCCATGGCTACACCTTC.

CDR3 sequence: CASSPSYRDRVEKLFF. The CDR3, as DNA: TGTGCCAGCTCACCATCCTACCGGGACAGGGTTGAAAAACTGTTTTTT. The chain recombines TRBV18 with TRBJ1-4; 9 bases are a match to TRBD1. Germline trimming cut 2 bases from V and 7 bases from J; bases unmatched to any gene: 8. Germline CDR1 is KGHSH and CDR2 is LQKENI. The length of the CDR3 is 16 residues.

This clone has only a few counts. The chain employs TRBV7-2 and TRBJ1-5; D gene uncertain. Germline V gives CDR1 SGHTA, CDR2 FQGNSA. Trimming pared 6 bases from V and 0 bases from J, leaving 3 bases between. The CDR3 sequence is 12 residues long. Here the CDR3 DNA reads TGTGCCAGCAGATATAGCAATCAGCCCCAGCATTTT. It encodes CASRYSNQPQHF.

The chain is built from TRBV18 and TRBJ2-3, with TRBD2 as a possible D gene (6 bases). Trimming removed 2 bases from V and 6 bases from J, with 15 bases in between. The CDR3 covers 15 residues. Germline V gives CDR1 KGHSH, CDR2 LQKENI. Here the CDR3 reads CASSPSEAGTDTQYF. In DNA form, the CDR3 reads TGTGCCAGCTCACCATCTGAGGCGGGGACGGATACGCAGTATTTT.

The CDR3 reads CASSQVRKRGANTGELFF. The CDR3 bases are TGCGCCAGCAGCCAAGTGCGGAAGCGGGGGGCCAACACCGGGGAGCTGTTTTTT. The chain is built from TRBV4-1 and TRBJ2-2, with 9 bases matching TRBD2. J lost 2 bases, V lost 1 base, and 8 bases had no gene match. Germline lookup yields CDR1 MGHRA and CDR2 YSYEKL. The CDR3 spans 18 residues.

This chain joins TRBV9 and TRBJ2-5; 8 bases align to TRBD2. Looked up from germline, CDR1 is SGDLS and CDR2 is YYNGEE. J was trimmed by 5 bases and V by 0 bases; bases with no gene match: 6. The CDR3 covers 15 residues. In DNA form, the CDR3 reads TGTGCCAGCAGCGTAGTCGGGGGGGCCTGGGAGACCCAGTACTTC. Translation: CASSVVGGAWETQYF.

The chain couples TRBV11-2 to TRBJ2-7; 8 nucleotides line up with TRBD1. Germline V gives CDR1 SGHAT, CDR2 FQNNGV. V was clipped by 5 bases and J by 2 bases; unmatched bases: 8. The CDR3 covers 15 residues. CDR3 nucleotides: TGTGCCAGCAGCCCGCAGGGGGCCATTACCTACGAGCAGTACTTC. Protein: CASSPQGAITYEQYF.

This clone was detected a few times. The V gene is TRBV5-4, the J gene TRBJ1-5, with 9 bases identical to TRBD1. Germline V CDR1 and CDR2: SGHNT, YYREEE (reference sequence). Unmatched junction bases numbered 2, after V lost 3 bases and J lost 4 bases. This CDR3 region has 14 residues. DNA of the CDR3: TGTGCCAGCAGCTCCGGGACAGGGAATCAGCCCCAGCATTTT. Translation: CASSSGTGNQPQHF.